One and the same sample provided the 18 T cell receptor beta chains below, sequenced in a study of human T cells and chemical hapten exposure. Described time point: pre-sensitization, week 0. Described treatment: therapeutic diphenylcyclopropenone sensitization with weekly scalp DPC. TCRdb independently ran MiXCR on the RACE reads; one entry per CDR3 protein. The sample includes around 60,000 distinct CDR3 sequences, around 6.6% of them seen just once. Material: whole blood, obtained in connection with sensitization to the hapten diphenylcyclopropenone (DPC). These receptors came from a woman in her 30s with alopecia areata. Some clones in this sample may be carry-over from other donors' samples.

This clonotype has ten or more counts. This chain uses TRBV5-6 with TRBJ2-3; a possible D gene is TRBD2 (6 bases). Germline assignment: CDR1 SGHDT and CDR2 YYEEEE. Trimming took 6 bases from V and 0 from J, leaving 17 bases between them. This CDR3 is 16 amino acids long. CDR3 in DNA: TGTGCCAGCACCGATAGCGGAGGCAGAAGCACAGATACGCAGTATTTT. Its translation is CASTDSGGRSTDTQYF. Together with reference TRBV5-6 and TRBJ2-3, the CDR3 gives the full variable domain: DAGVTQSPTHLIKTRGQQVTLRCSPKSGHDTVSWYQQALGQGPQFIFQYYEEEERQRGNFPDRFSGHQFPNYSSELNVNALLLGDSALYLCASTDSGGRSTDTQYFGPGTRLTVL.

The sample holds many counts of this clonotype. This chain connects TRBV6-6 to TRBJ1-1; possibly TRBD1 for D (6 bases). This CDR3 contains 13 residues. V shed 6 bases and J shed 5 bases, with 13 bases lying between them. Germline V gene lookup returns CDR1 MNHNY and CDR2 SVGAGI (reference sequence). The CDR3 is CASRLQGRTEAFF. The DNA for the CDR3 is TGTGCCAGCAGGCTCCAGGGGAGGACTGAAGCTTTCTTT.

This clonotype was counted many times. This chain connects TRBV9 to TRBJ1-2; tentatively, D is TRBD1 (5 bases). Trimming took 2 bases from V and 8 from J, leaving 19 bases between them. The CDR3 has 15 residues. In germline, CDR1 is SGDLS, CDR2 YYNGEE. The CDR3 sequence: CASSVLGSARDGYTF. The CDR3 nucleotides read TGTGCCAGCAGCGTCCTCGGGTCCGCCAGGGACGGCTACACCTTC.

This clonotype was seen ten or more times. This chain links TRBV2 with TRBJ1-5; D is unclear. The germline V gene has CDR1 SNHLY and CDR2 FYNNEI. V was clipped by 6 bases and J by 7 bases, with 16 bases between them. This CDR3 region has 14 residues. CDR3 nucleotide sequence: TGTGCCAGCAGGAGGAGTGGGATGGGCCAGCCCCAGCATTTT. It codes for CASRRSGMGQPQHF.

This clonotype was seen many times. CDR3 nucleotide sequence: TGTGCCAGCAGTGTTCAAGACAGGGGAACGAACACTGAAGCTTTCTTT. This codes for CASSVQDRGTNTEAFF. This chain connects TRBV2 to TRBJ1-1; 8 nucleotides line up with TRBD1. This CDR3 comprises 16 residues. V lost 4 bases, J lost 1 base, and 8 bases stayed unmatched. The germline V gene encodes CDR1 SNHLY and CDR2 FYNNEI. Supplemented by reference TRBV2 and TRBJ1-1, the full variable domain reads EPEVTQTPSHQVTQMGQEVILRCVPISNHLYFYWYRQILGQKVEFLVSFYNNEISEKSEIFDDQFSVERPDGSNFTLKIRSTKLEDSAMYFCASSVQDRGTNTEAFFGQGTRLTVV.

Ten or more counts support this clonotype. The gene calls are TRBV20-1 and TRBJ1-1; a possible D gene is TRBD1 (6 bases). V was trimmed by 0 bases and J by 7 bases, leaving 15 bases between them. CDR3 size: 14 residues. In germline, CDR1 is DFQATT, CDR2 SNEGSKA (reference sequence). DNA for the CDR3: TGCAGTGCTAGAGATCGTGGGGCCAGGGGTGAAGCTTTCTTT. This sequence encodes CSARDRGARGEAFF.

The CDR3 is CASSPLQGVNQPQHF. In DNA form, the CDR3 reads TGTGCCAGCAGTCCGCTCCAAGGAGTCAATCAGCCCCAGCATTTT. The chain couples TRBV6-5 to TRBJ1-5, with unresolved D. CDR1 is MNHEY, CDR2 SVGAGI, per germline. V dropped 5 bases and J dropped 3 bases, with 14 bases sitting between them. The CDR3 has 15 amino acids.

This clonotype has a count of ten or more. The genes are TRBV6-2 or TRBV6-3 and TRBJ2-6; D assignment may be TRBD1 or TRBD2 (5 bases each). The CDR3 is made up of 17 amino acids. From germline, CDR1 is MNHEY and CDR2 SVGEGT. V lost 6 bases, J lost 0 bases, and 15 bases lay in between. This chain's CDR3 is CASSRWDHRSGANVLTF. The CDR3 DNA follows: TGTGCCAGCAGCCGATGGGACCATCGCTCTGGGGCCAACGTCCTGACTTTC.

This clonotype was recorded many times. The V call is TRBV7-6, the J call TRBJ2-2; D unclear. The CDR3 runs 14 residues. CDR1 is SGHVS and CDR2 is FNYEAQ in the germline V gene. Trimming pared 1 base from V and 1 base from J, leaving 4 bases between. CDR3 region: CASSLGQNTGELFF. In DNA form, the CDR3 reads TGTGCCAGCAGCTTAGGTCAGAACACCGGGGAGCTGTTTTTT.

This clonotype was counted a few times. The rearrangement joins TRBV14 to TRBJ1-1, with D unclear. CDR3 length: 16 residues. CDR1 and CDR2 from the germline V gene are SGHDN and FVKESK. The V and J ends lost 6 bases and 0 bases respectively, with 17 bases between them. The CDR3 nucleotides are TGTGCCAGCAGTTCAAATCGAGAGGGATTGAACACTGAAGCTTTCTTT. Its protein is CASSSNREGLNTEAFF.

This clonotype was detected ten times or more. This rearrangement joins TRBV6-5 to TRBJ1-1; no definite D call. Germline V gene data show CDR1 as MNHEY and CDR2 as SVGAGI. V shed 5 bases and J shed 5 bases, with 9 bases lying between them. The CDR3 is 12 residues long. As DNA, the CDR3 is TGTGCCAGCAGTAAAGACACGACTGAAGCTTTCTTT. Protein sequence: CASSKDTTEAFF.

This clonotype was seen many times. The chain is built from TRBV20-1 and TRBJ1-6, with 8 bases that match TRBD1. This CDR3 comprises 15 residues. Germline trimming cut 6 bases from V and 0 bases from J; bases unmatched to any gene: 4. Germline V CDR1 and CDR2: DFQATT, SNEGSKA (reference sequence). CDR3 residues: CSAGQGVSYNSPLHF. CDR3 nucleotides: TGCAGTGCCGGACAGGGAGTCTCCTATAATTCACCCCTCCACTTT.

In its sample, this clonotype was seen many times. V gene TRBV5-1 combines with J gene TRBJ1-1, with 9 bases aligning to TRBD1. CDR1 and CDR2 from the germline V gene are SGHRS and YFSETQ. The J segment lost 4 bases and the V segment lost 4 bases, leaving 8 bases of the junction unmatched. This CDR3 contains 15 residues. CDR3 residues: CASSGGTGRGTEAFF. The DNA of the CDR3 is TGCGCCAGCAGCGGAGGGACAGGGAGAGGCACTGAAGCTTTCTTT.

This clonotype was recorded many times. This chain uses TRBV29-1 with TRBJ1-1, with a tentative D call TRBD1 (5 bases). CDR1 and CDR2 (germline): SQVTM, ANQGSEA. Trimming stripped 5 bases from V and 0 bases from J, with 10 bases between. CDR3 length: 13 residues. The CDR3 loop reads CSVRQGLNTEAFF. Here the CDR3 DNA reads TGCAGCGTTCGCCAGGGTTTGAACACTGAAGCTTTCTTT.

This clonotype came up many times. The chain couples TRBV2 to TRBJ1-2; unclear D gene. The CDR3 sequence is 15 residues long. The V gene lost 6 bases and the J gene lost 0 bases, with 14 bases spanning the gap. CDR1 SNHLY and CDR2 FYNNEI come from the germline V gene. For the CDR3, the DNA is TGTGCCAGCAGAAAAACAGCGACGACTAACTATGGCTACACCTTC. This translates into CASRKTATTNYGYTF.

This clonotype turned up a few times. The chain joins TRBV5-1 to TRBJ1-5; D perhaps matches TRBD1 (5 bases). The CDR3 consists of 14 residues. V lost 0 bases and J lost 1, with 5 bases in between. Germline V lookup: CDR1 SGHRS, CDR2 YFSETQ. The chain's CDR3 is CASSLEGSNQPQHF. The CDR3 coding sequence is TGCGCCAGCAGCTTGGAGGGGAGCAATCAGCCCCAGCATTTT.

The sample holds many counts of this clonotype. The V gene is TRBV30, the J gene TRBJ1-5, with 8 positions matching TRBD1. The ends lost 0 bases at V and 5 bases at J; junction bases unmatched: 6. The CDR3 spans 15 residues. Germline assignment: CDR1 GTSNPN and CDR2 SVGIG (reference sequence). This CDR3 is CAWSVRGQGDQPQHF. The CDR3 DNA reads TGTGCCTGGAGTGTACGCGGACAGGGAGATCAGCCCCAGCATTTT.

The sample holds many counts of this clonotype. CDR3 in DNA: TGTGCCAGCAGCCCCGGGGAGTACTCCTACAATGAGCAGTTCTTC. It yields the protein CASSPGEYSYNEQFF. This chain links TRBV7-3 with TRBJ2-1; perhaps TRBD2 as D (5 bases). In germline, CDR1 is SGHTA, CDR2 FQGTGA. The CDR3 runs to 15 residues. The ends were cut back, 5 bases at V and 0 bases at J, with 11 bases in the middle. Based on the CDR3 plus reference TRBV7-3 and TRBJ2-1, the full variable domain is GAGVSQTPSNKVTEKGKYVELRCDPISGHTALYWYRQSLGQGPEFLIYFQGTGAADDSGLPNDRFFAVRPEGSVSTLKIQRTERGDSAVYLCASSPGEYSYNEQFFGPGTRLTVL.